This entry concerns a single TCR beta chain. This clonotype was detected only a few times. Its antigen specificity is not known. It has no much larger one-base neighbor in the sample; base qualities were not kept. Library preparation was by RT-PCR. The reads were generated on an Illumina HiSeq 2500. TCRdb handled the public reads itself, with Q25 trimming in fastp and clone calling in MiXCR, and kept productive beta chains. Rows with a matching CDR3 protein are joined into one entry that keeps the most common DNA and genes. In this sample the table shows around 750,000 distinct CDR3 sequences, 21% of which occur a single time. Roughly 10% of the sample goes to the ten largest clones. The data originate from a study of response to subunit inactivated influenza vaccine (dated by TCRdb to 2017 to 2018). Study-wide context: To follow how T cells responded to a trivalent subunit inactivated influenza vaccine, the researchers relied on deep quantitative profiling of the T cell receptor repertoire.

From the cysteine up to the phenylalanine, the CDR3 has a length of 14 residues. Only CDR3 DNA is held: 42 bases, read in frame from base 1. V is shortened by 5 bases, J by 2 bases, and the region joining them spans 11 bases. CDR1 and CDR2 are drawn from the germline V gene: SGHTA, FQGTGA. The full study reports these points: It was suggested by the authors that each seasonal influenza vaccination may recruit only a limited number of new T cells.

The chain is encoded by TRBV7-3 joined to TRBJ2-3; TRBD1 might be the D gene, on 5 matching bases. The sequence was collected from a man aged 50 or older who received an inactivated influenza vaccine. Donor details come from another sample of the same person, matched by shared clones. The sequenced sample was PBMCs from blood, obtained less than 6 days after vaccination. The CDR3 is CASSPGHNTDTQYF. The base sequence is TGTGCCAGCAGCCCCGGACACAACACAGATACGCAGTATTTT.